This T cell receptor (beta chain) was found in a study of shared clonotypes between healthy human individuals. Study-level points and caveats: Across a handful of donors, naive CD4 shared approximately 4.5%, naive CD8 around 3.8%, memory CD4 2% to 2.5%, memory CD8 over 0.3%. Among donors, sharing of clonotypes was expected to be affected by sequencing depth.

Concerning this clone itself: Its antigen is undetermined.

V shed 2 bases, J shed 2 bases, and the junction held 4 bases outside the gene matches. The CDR3 totals 15 residues. CDR1 MDHEN and CDR2 SYDVKM come from the germline V gene. Researchers divided each subset's genomic DNA evenly across several immunoSEQ plates. The table came from immunoSEQ multiplex PCR; TCRdb's copy has only in-frame clones and leaves some out. This repertoire shows roughly 1,500,000 clones, around 98.5% found once; its top ten account for 0.3% to 0.45%. Sequencing input: naive CD4+ T cells sorted from blood. Documented subset: CD45RA+ positively selected. The chain couples TRBV28 to TRBJ2-5, with 8 nucleotides matching TRBD2. The TCR was taken from a man aged 25-45 years in good health. Here the CDR3 reads CASSLPGGGQETQYF. The CDR3 nucleotides read TGTGCCAGCAGTTTACCCGGGGGGGGTCAAGAGACCCAGTACTTC.